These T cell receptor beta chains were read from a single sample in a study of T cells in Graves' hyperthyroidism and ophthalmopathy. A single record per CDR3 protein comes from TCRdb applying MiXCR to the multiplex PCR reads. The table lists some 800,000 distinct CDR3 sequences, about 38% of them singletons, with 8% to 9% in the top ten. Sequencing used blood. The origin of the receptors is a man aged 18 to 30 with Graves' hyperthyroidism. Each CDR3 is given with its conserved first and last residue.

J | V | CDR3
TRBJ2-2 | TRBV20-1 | CSARAGGGANTGELFF
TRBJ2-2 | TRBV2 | CATLTPGRSGELFF
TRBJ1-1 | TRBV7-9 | CASSLPAGQDTEAFF
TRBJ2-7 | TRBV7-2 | CASSALAGTYEQYF
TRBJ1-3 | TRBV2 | CATQGTQGGNTIYF
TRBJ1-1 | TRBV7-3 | CASSFSTGFGDTEAFF
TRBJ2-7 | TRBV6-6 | CASRHGGEQYF
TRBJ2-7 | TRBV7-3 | CATPQLEQYF
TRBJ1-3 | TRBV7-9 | CASSYWTGSGNTIYF
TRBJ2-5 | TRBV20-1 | CSARDVAAYQETQYF
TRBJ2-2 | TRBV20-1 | CSALGELFF
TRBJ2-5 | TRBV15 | CATSSSVARWKTQYF
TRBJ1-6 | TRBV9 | CASSAGTGYNSPLHF
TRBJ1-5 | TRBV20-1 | CSARGAGWRNQPQHF
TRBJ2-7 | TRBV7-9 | CASSFFTDGTYEQYF
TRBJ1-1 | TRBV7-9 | CASRYSQGAGTEAFF
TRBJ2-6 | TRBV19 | CASSEDGWGTGANVLTF
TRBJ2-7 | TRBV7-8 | CASTSKYEQYF
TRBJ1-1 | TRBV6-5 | CASSYSQGGTEAFF
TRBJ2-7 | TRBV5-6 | CASSLRDSTPKQYF
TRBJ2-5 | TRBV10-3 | CAISESVGPGTETQYF
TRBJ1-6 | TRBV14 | CASSQGGWSPLHF
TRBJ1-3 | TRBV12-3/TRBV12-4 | CASRKTGSGNTIYF
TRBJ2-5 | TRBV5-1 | CASSVDPQGLSETQYF
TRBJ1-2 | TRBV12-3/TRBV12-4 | CASSTTGPYGYTF
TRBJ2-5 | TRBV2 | CASRRVKETQYF
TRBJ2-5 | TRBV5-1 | CASSLANGGQQETQYF
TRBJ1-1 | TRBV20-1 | CSAQGMNTEAFF